These T cell receptor beta chains were read from a single sample in a study of early T cells in non-severe SARS-CoV-2 infection. TCRdb used MiXCR to reprocess the 5' RACE reads, holding one entry per CDR3 protein. Here the sample spans about 44,000 distinct CDR3 sequences, under 30% being singletons. The sequences come from whole blood, collected at baseline. Every receptor here comes from an adult who was a healthcare worker with PCR-confirmed SARS-CoV-2 infection or an uninfected control (not recorded which). The CDR3 runs from the conserved cysteine through the conserved F or W. Each record gives: J gene, V gene, CDR3 protein.

TRBJ1-2	TRBV18	CASSPGRGEDGYTF
TRBJ2-1	TRBV5-1	CASSATGGAYNEQLF
TRBJ2-3	TRBV14	CASSQGVVNTDTQYF
TRBJ1-6	TRBV6-5	CASSYSTGGGSSYNSPLHF
TRBJ2-2	TRBV5-1	CASSMGTPGPELFF
TRBJ2-7	TRBV12-3/TRBV12-4	CASSLDPSGEQYF
TRBJ2-1	TRBV5-4	CASSSDRGLYNEQFF
TRBJ2-6	TRBV5-1	CASSLVEPPSSGANVLTF
TRBJ2-2	TRBV15	CATSRGFGAGELFF
TRBJ2-7	TRBV12-3/TRBV12-4	CASSFGGEQYF
TRBJ2-3	TRBV6-5	CASSRTSILYSTDTQYF
TRBJ1-1	TRBV12-3/TRBV12-4	CASTYGTVNTEAFF
TRBJ2-2	TRBV7-9	CASSLVRSNTGELFF
TRBJ1-1	TRBV5-1	CASSLEGIGTEAFF
TRBJ2-1	TRBV12-3/TRBV12-4	CASSPRGQGSYNEQFF
TRBJ1-2	TRBV5-1	CASSLSLNYGYTF
TRBJ2-5	TRBV7-9	CASSLGQPKYF
TRBJ1-2	TRBV12-3/TRBV12-4	CASSSRTGGAGYGYTF
TRBJ1-5	TRBV18	CASSPGAGYQPQHF
TRBJ2-7	TRBV29-1	CSVGDRSFVYEQYF
TRBJ2-4	TRBV30	CAWDGGAKNIQYF
TRBJ2-2	TRBV4-3	CASSQAQLRGANTGELFF
TRBJ2-2	TRBV12-3/TRBV12-4	CASSRWTGAGGELFF
TRBJ2-3	TRBV11-2	CASSLSGRGPGTDTQYF
TRBJ2-7	TRBV11-2	CASSLQVLGHEQYF
TRBJ1-4	TRBV20-1	CSARGPGQGNEKLFF
TRBJ2-7	TRBV7-9	CASPRLAGVPGEQYF
TRBJ2-3	TRBV2	CASSDSRVGTDTQYF
TRBJ2-7	TRBV4-3	CASSQVLGTYEQYF
TRBJ1-4	TRBV13	CASSQGGEKLFF
TRBJ2-5	TRBV7-9	CASNGGGSETQYF
TRBJ1-1	TRBV6-5	CASRPTWTGGGNEAFF
TRBJ1-1	TRBV7-2	CASSLSQGAEAFF
TRBJ1-5	TRBV2	CASSADSGQPQHF
TRBJ1-1	TRBV6-2/TRBV6-3	CASSYGTVENTEAFF
TRBJ2-3	TRBV20-1	CSARTSGPITDTQYF
TRBJ2-5	TRBV18	CASSVLNYQETQYF
TRBJ2-5	TRBV7-8	CASNNFRGHQETQYF
TRBJ2-6	TRBV4-2	CASSQHRDSPGANVLTF